The 27 T cell receptor beta chains below come from one sample, sequenced in a study of human T cells and chemical hapten exposure. Time point: pre-sensitization, week 0. Treatment here: therapeutic diphenylcyclopropenone sensitization with weekly scalp DPC. Using its own MiXCR run on the RACE reads, TCRdb lists one record per CDR3 protein. The sample has 300,000 to 450,000 distinct CDR3 sequences; roughly 4.6% are singletons. The material sequenced was whole blood, taken in connection with sensitization to the hapten diphenylcyclopropenone (DPC). These TCRs come from a woman aged 45-59 years with alopecia areata. Some clones in this sample may be carry-over from other donors' samples.

In its sample, this clonotype was seen many times. The chain uses TRBV20-1 and TRBJ2-7, with TRBD2 as a possible D gene (5 bases). Per germline, CDR1 DFQATT and CDR2 SNEGSKA (reference sequence). This CDR3 spans 14 amino acids. Trimming shortened V by 6 bases and J by 0 bases, and 15 bases separated the two germline ends. CDR3 region: CSAKDLRDSYEQYF. In DNA form, the CDR3 reads TGCAGTGCCAAGGACTTACGGGACTCCTACGAGCAGTACTTC.

This clonotype was observed many times. V gene TRBV5-5 combines with J gene TRBJ1-1; unclear D gene. Trimming cost V 2 bases and J 0 bases, with 8 bases left between them. The germline CDR1 and CDR2 sequences are SGHKS and YYEKEE (reference sequence). The CDR3 loop spans 14 amino acids. In nucleotides, the CDR3 is TGTGCCAGCAGCTTCGGCCTCCTGAACACTGAAGCTTTCTTT. Amino acid sequence: CASSFGLLNTEAFF.

This clonotype occurred many times. The chain joins TRBV10-3 to TRBJ2-3; D call uncertain. Looked up from germline, CDR1 is ENHRY and CDR2 is SYGVKD. This CDR3 has 12 amino acids. Trimming took off 0 bases at V and 6 bases at J, with 4 bases between the two ends. CDR3 in amino acids: CAISESGDTQYF. CDR3 DNA: TGTGCCATCAGTGAGTCGGGGGATACGCAGTATTTT.

The chain combines TRBV2 with TRBJ1-3; D is uncertain. Trimming removed 8 bases at V and 4 bases at J, with 12 bases between. In germline, CDR1 is SNHLY, CDR2 FYNNEI. The CDR3 totals 13 residues. This CDR3 reads CASPSYPGNTIYF. CDR3 nucleotides: TGTGCCAGCCCGTCGTACCCAGGAAACACCATATATTTT.

The V call is TRBV6-6, the J call TRBJ2-1, with D tentatively TRBD2 (5 bases). The V gene's germline CDR1 is MNHNY and CDR2 SVGAGI (reference sequence). This CDR3 comprises 13 residues. V shed 8 bases and J shed 3 bases, with 11 bases lying between them. The CDR3 region is CASSGNLYNEQFF. Here the CDR3 DNA reads TGTGCCAGCTCCGGGAACCTCTACAATGAGCAGTTCTTC.

This clonotype occurred many times. The chain employs TRBV5-1 and TRBJ2-1, with no clear D. The germline gives CDR1 SGHRS, CDR2 YFSETQ. The CDR3 is 12 amino acids. The germline V and J ends were trimmed by 0 bases and 7 bases, with 5 bases remaining between them. The CDR3 region is CASSLGINEQFF. CDR3 coding DNA: TGCGCCAGCAGCTTGGGGATTAATGAGCAGTTCTTC.

The table lists this clonotype with many counts. J is TRBJ2-3 and V is TRBV4-2; the D gene could be TRBD1 or TRBD2 (5 bases each). Germline V gene lookup returns CDR1 LGHNA and CDR2 YNFKEQ. CDR3 length: 15 residues. Trimming stripped 0 bases from V and 4 bases from J, with 11 bases between. CDR3 sequence reads: CASSQDGAAADTQYF. The CDR3 DNA follows: TGTGCCAGCAGCCAAGATGGGGCAGCGGCAGATACGCAGTATTTT.

This clonotype has a handful of counts. V usage is TRBV27 and J usage is TRBJ2-1; TRBD1 matches at 10 bases. V lost 8 bases to trimming and J lost 8 bases; unmatched junction nucleotides: 18. The CDR3 runs 17 residues. Germline V gene lookup returns CDR1 MNHEY and CDR2 SMNVEV (reference sequence). Here the CDR3 reads CASGDDFGTGVSYEQFF. The CDR3 DNA is TGTGCCAGCGGCGACGACTTCGGGACAGGGGTATCCTATGAGCAGTTCTTC.

The table lists this clonotype with many counts. The rearrangement uses TRBV12-3 or TRBV12-4 and TRBJ1-5; no firm D call. V lost 4 bases and J 4 bases, leaving 17 bases between the germline ends. This CDR3 comprises 16 residues. The CDR3 coding sequence is TGTGCCAGCAGTTCCCCTGGTTCAGCGGGGAATCAGCCCCAGCATTTT. Its translation: CASSSPGSAGNQPQHF.

This clonotype was seen many times. The chain couples TRBV7-2 to TRBJ2-1; 13 positions agree with TRBD2. Germline CDR1 SGHTA, CDR2 FQGNSA. The CDR3 is made up of 16 amino acids. Trimming removed 4 bases from V and 10 bases from J; junction bases left unmatched: 10. The CDR3 sequence is CASSSGLAGDQDEQFF. As DNA, the CDR3 is TGTGCCAGCAGCTCCGGACTAGCGGGGGATCAAGACGAGCAGTTCTTC. Full variable domain (outside the CDR3, taken from reference TRBV7-2 and TRBJ2-1): GAGVSQSPSNKVTEKGKDVELRCDPISGHTALYWYRQSLGQGLEFLIYFQGNSAPDKSGLPSDRFSAERTGGSVSTLTIQRTQQEDSAVYLCASSSGLAGDQDEQFFGPGTRLTVL.

The rearrangement uses TRBV29-1 and TRBJ2-7, with D tentatively TRBD2 (7 bases). The CDR3 is made up of 14 amino acids. The V gene's germline CDR1 is SQVTM and CDR2 ANQGSEA. V dropped 7 bases and J dropped 0 bases, with 16 bases sitting between them. The CDR3 DNA reads TGCAGCGCGGGGGGAGCGGACAGCTCCTACGAGCAGTACTTC. Protein: CSAGGADSSYEQYF.

This clonotype has only a few counts. This chain uses TRBV5-4 with TRBJ2-6, with 7 bases matching TRBD2. With V trimmed by 5 bases and J by 0 bases, 8 bases remained unmatched. CDR3 length equals 17 residues. The germline V gene encodes CDR1 SGHNT and CDR2 YYREEE (reference sequence). CDR3 DNA sequence: TGTGCCAGCAGTCGGGCGGGAGAGCTCTCTGGGGCCAACGTCCTGACTTTC. Protein sequence: CASSRAGELSGANVLTF.

The rearrangement uses TRBV14 and TRBJ2-1; no definite D call. Germline V gene lookup returns CDR1 SGHDN and CDR2 FVKESK. The CDR3 has 14 amino acids. V was clipped by 1 base and J by 7 bases, with 11 bases between them. CDR3 amino acids: CASSQGALRNEQFF. DNA of the CDR3: TGTGCCAGCAGCCAAGGGGCTCTTAGGAATGAGCAGTTCTTC.

V usage is TRBV5-6 and J usage is TRBJ2-3, with D possibly TRBD2 on 6 matching bases. CDR1 and CDR2 from the germline V gene are SGHDT and YYEEEE. V was trimmed by 3 bases and J by 6 bases, leaving 14 bases between them. The CDR3 loop spans 14 amino acids. The CDR3 DNA follows: TGTGCCAGCAGCTGGGGACTTTCCGCGGATACGCAGTATTTT. The encoded protein is CASSWGLSADTQYF.

This clonotype was observed many times. The chain links TRBV3-1 to TRBJ1-5; D is uncertain. This CDR3 region has 15 residues. CDR1 is LGHDT, CDR2 YNNKEL, per germline (reference sequence). The V end lost 4 bases, the J end lost 0 bases, and 10 bases lay between the germline ends. In nucleotides, the CDR3 is TGTGCCAGCAGCCCTTCACATGGTAGCAATCAGCCCCAGCATTTT. This codes for CASSPSHGSNQPQHF.

The chain uses TRBV6-2 or TRBV6-3 and TRBJ1-2; D might be TRBD1 (5 bases). V was pared by 2 bases and J by 2 bases, with 9 bases between. The length of the CDR3 is 14 residues. Germline V gene sequence: CDR1 MNHEY, CDR2 SVGEGT. The chain's CDR3 is CASSYPTENYGYTF. In DNA, the CDR3 is TGTGCCAGCAGTTACCCGACAGAAAACTATGGCTACACCTTC.

This chain uses TRBV10-3 with TRBJ1-6; no clear D. The CDR3 has 14 residues. The germline V and J ends were trimmed by 3 bases and 9 bases, with 12 bases remaining between them. CDR1 is ENHRY, CDR2 SYGVKD, per germline. CDR3 amino acids: CAISDRLPGSPLHF. In nucleotides, the CDR3 is TGTGCCATCAGTGACAGGTTACCCGGTTCACCCCTCCACTTT.

This clonotype was seen at least ten times. The chain couples TRBV15 to TRBJ2-1, with D possibly being TRBD2 (5 bases). This CDR3 is built from 13 residues. Germline assignment: CDR1 LNHNV and CDR2 YYDKDF (reference sequence). V was cut by 0 bases and J by 10 bases, with 10 bases left in between. The CDR3 protein is CATSRDPREEQFF. The DNA for the CDR3 is TGTGCCACCAGCAGAGATCCAAGGGAGGAGCAGTTCTTC.

The chain combines TRBV13 with TRBJ2-5; 13 bases line up with TRBD2. J lost 4 bases, V lost 5 bases, and 7 bases had no gene match. The CDR3 length is 16 residues. Germline V gives CDR1 PRHDT, CDR2 FYEKMQ (reference sequence). This CDR3 is CASSPGGLAGVETQYF. The CDR3 coding sequence is TGTGCCAGCAGCCCCGGAGGACTAGCGGGGGTAGAGACCCAGTACTTC.

This clonotype has more than one count but fewer than ten. J is TRBJ1-1 and V is TRBV2; weak D call: TRBD1 (5 bases). V shed 5 bases and J shed 5 bases, with 15 bases lying between them. The CDR3 consists of 14 residues. CDR1 is SNHLY and CDR2 is FYNNEI in the germline V gene. The CDR3 nucleotides read TGTGCCAGCAGTATTATTAAAGCAGGGACTGAAGCTTTCTTT. Translated: CASSIIKAGTEAFF.

There are a few counts of this clonotype. The V call is TRBV10-1, the J call TRBJ2-3; D unresolved. In germline, CDR1 is WNHNN, CDR2 SYGVQD (reference sequence). This CDR3 contains 14 residues. V lost 7 bases and J lost 5, with 16 bases in between. The CDR3 spells CASNISVNGDTQYF. Here the CDR3 DNA reads TGCGCCAGCAATATCAGCGTCAATGGAGATACGCAGTATTTT.

This clonotype has just a few counts. This chain connects TRBV5-1 to TRBJ1-5; unclear D gene. Deletions cut 4 bases from V and 0 bases from J, with 8 bases between. This CDR3 contains 14 residues. Germline V gene lookup returns CDR1 SGHRS and CDR2 YFSETQ. This CDR3 is CASSPDASNQPQHF. CDR3 nucleotides: TGCGCCAGCAGCCCGGACGCTAGCAATCAGCCCCAGCATTTT.

This clonotype was counted at least ten times. The junction does not match germline at one end; this may be a read error. The chain joins TRBV29-1 to TRBJ2-1, with TRBD2 matching 7 bases. Germline CDR1 is SQVTM and CDR2 is ANQGSEA. The CDR3 length is 8 residues. The CDR3 DNA sequence: TGCAGCGTTGACGGGACTACCTTC. Encoded protein: CSVDGTTF.

In its sample, this clonotype was seen once. The chain employs TRBV3-1 and TRBJ1-4; no clear D gene. The germline V gene encodes CDR1 LGHDT and CDR2 YNNKEL (reference sequence). The CDR3 is 13 amino acids. V lost 4 bases to trimming and J lost 8 bases, with 11 bases between them. CDR3 nucleotide sequence: TGTGCCAGCAGCCCCCAGCCGGGGGAAAAACTGTTTTTT. Translation: CASSPQPGEKLFF.

This clonotype was counted between two and nine times. V gene TRBV28 combines with J gene TRBJ2-7; D is possibly TRBD1 or TRBD2 (5 bases each). The CDR3 is 14 residues long. Per germline, CDR1 MDHEN and CDR2 SYDVKM. The V end lost 6 bases, the J end lost 6 bases, and 18 bases lay between the germline ends. DNA for the CDR3: TGTGCCAGCAGCCATGGGACGGACCCTTCCGAGCAGTACTTC. Residues: CASSHGTDPSEQYF.

V usage is TRBV6-1 and J usage is TRBJ1-5; D ambiguous. V was shortened by 1 base and J by 9 bases, with 7 bases between the two germline ends. The germline V gene encodes CDR1 MNHNS and CDR2 SASEGT. The CDR3 spans 12 residues. As DNA, the CDR3 is TGTGCCAGCAGTGAAGAGGCCCGGCCCCAGCATTTT. This encodes CASSEEARPQHF.

This clonotype was seen ten or more times. This chain joins TRBV20-1 and TRBJ1-5; TRBD1 might be the D (6 bases). There are 14 residues in the CDR3. Germline CDR1 is DFQATT and CDR2 is SNEGSKA (reference sequence). V shed 5 bases and J shed 4 bases, with 15 bases lying between them. The DNA for the CDR3 is TGCAGTGCTTTACAGGGAGAGAGAAATCAGCCCCAGCATTTT. Its translation is CSALQGERNQPQHF.